Included here is one T cell receptor beta chain sequence, with context. Its antigen is not identified. This specimen comes from a study of OX40 agonist ivuxolimab in advanced cancers. General observations from the study: More expanded clones were found, on average, in CD8+ than in CD4+ T cells. At doses 0.1 to 3.0 mg/kg, CD4+ and CD8+ clones expanded.

Assay: immunoSEQ multiplex PCR; the TCRdb copy retains only in-frame clones and omits some. The sample lists 150,000 to 190,000 clones, 90% to 95% occurring once. Cycle 7 day 1, cycle 4 day 1, and baseline were the timepoints at which blood was sampled. CDR1 SGDLS and CDR2 YYNGEE come from the germline V gene. CDR3 length: 15 residues. With V trimmed by 3 bases and J by 5 bases, 8 bases remained unmatched. This clonotype originated in an adult with an advanced solid tumor such as melanoma, head and neck, liver or kidney cancer. Sequences were derived from CD4+ or CD8+ T cells sorted from blood, sampled in a trial of the OX40 agonist ivuxolimab. This rearrangement joins TRBV9 to TRBJ1-1, with 9 bases identical to TRBD1. CDR3 nucleotides: TGTGCCAGCAGCGCAGGACAGGGGAAGAAGACTGAAGCTTTCTTT. This encodes CASSAGQGKKTEAFF.